Each of the 29 T cell receptor beta chains below was sequenced from the same sample in a study of T cell changes during pregnancy in multiple sclerosis (dated by TCRdb to about 2019). Library preparation was by the immunoSEQ multiplex PCR assay. TCRdb re-hosts the immuneACCESS table, in-frame sequences only. Its copies lack some clones; in the studies checked, an unresolved V gene accounts for under half of them, and the cause for the rest is not known. Counted in this sample were approximately 58,000 clones; around 92% of them appeared once. Of the sample, 0.16% falls within the top ten clones. Sample: CD4+ T cells from peripheral blood mononuclear cells, taken after pregnancy. The receptors here all came from a female donor in good health, enrolled as a control in a pregnancy study.

CDR3 coding DNA: TGTGCCAGTAGTACCAACGGGGGGGGCGTCGACAATTCACCCCTCCACTTT. Protein product: CASSTNGGGVDNSPLHF. The V and J genes are TRBV19 and TRBJ1-6; D may be TRBD1 (6 bases). V was trimmed by 4 bases and J by 7 bases, leaving 20 bases between them. Germline CDR1 and CDR2: LNHDA and SQIVND (reference sequence). The CDR3 runs 17 residues.

Here the CDR3 reads CASSIGTGAYEQYF. Written as DNA, the CDR3 is TGTGCCAGCAGTATCGGGACAGGGGCCTACGAGCAGTACTTC. This chain uses TRBV11-3 with TRBJ2-7; 10 positions match TRBD1. Germline V gives CDR1 SGHNT, CDR2 YENEEA. J was trimmed by 2 bases and V by 6 bases; bases with no gene match: 4. The CDR3 covers 14 residues.

The gene calls are TRBV27 and TRBJ1-5; D is possibly TRBD1 (6 bases). Trimming pared 3 bases from V and 2 bases from J, leaving 8 bases between. CDR1 is MNHEY and CDR2 is SMNVEV in the germline V gene (reference sequence). The CDR3 extends over 14 amino acids. CDR3 sequence: CASSFKGGNQPQHF. Here the CDR3 DNA reads TGTGCCAGCAGTTTCAAGGGGGGCAATCAGCCCCAGCATTTT.

V and J are TRBV11-1 and TRBJ2-3; a weak D match, TRBD2 (6 bases). V was trimmed by 4 bases and J by 2 bases, leaving 13 bases between them. Per the germline V gene, CDR1 is SGHAT and CDR2 is FQDESV (reference sequence). This CDR3 is built from 15 residues. CDR3 sequence: CASSWRLGNTDTQYF. The CDR3 DNA reads TGTGCCAGCAGCTGGCGACTAGGAAACACAGATACGCAGTATTTT.

The rearrangement joins TRBV9 to TRBJ2-1; 9 nucleotides line up with TRBD1. The CDR3 consists of 13 residues. V shed 4 bases and J 9 bases; nucleotides not matched to a gene: 5. The V gene's germline CDR1 is SGDLS and CDR2 YYNGEE. The CDR3 DNA follows: TGTGCCAGCAGCCCTGACAGGGGGGGTGAGCAGTTCTTC. Protein sequence: CASSPDRGGEQFF.

The V and J genes are TRBV5-1 and TRBJ2-3, with 8 positions matching TRBD2. The CDR3 has 14 residues. The germline gives CDR1 SGHRS, CDR2 YFSETQ. Trimming at V came to 3 bases and at J to 5 bases, leaving 5 bases not matched to a gene. For the CDR3, the DNA is TGCGCCAGCAGCTCGAGCGGGGGTGAAGATACGCAGTATTTT. Its protein is CASSSSGGEDTQYF.

This clone appeared once. The chain couples TRBV6-6 to TRBJ1-1; no firm D call. The CDR3 sequence is 12 residues long. Deletions cut 5 bases from V and 3 bases from J, with 7 bases between. The germline V gene has CDR1 MNHNY and CDR2 SVGAGI (reference sequence). The CDR3 region has the DNA TGTGCCAGCAGTCGAGGCGACACTGAAGCTTTCTTT. It specifies CASSRGDTEAFF.

V usage is TRBV7-2 and J usage is TRBJ1-2, with 8 bases aligning to TRBD1. Germline loops: CDR1 SGHTA, CDR2 FQGNSA. This CDR3 is 14 amino acids long. J lost 14 bases, V lost 5 bases, and 16 bases had no gene match. The CDR3 DNA reads TGTGCCAGCAGCCAAACCGGGACAGGAGCCAGAGGGACCTTC. Protein sequence: CASSQTGTGARGTF.

For the CDR3, the DNA is TGTGCCAGCAGCACAACAGGGTCCAATCAGCCCCAGCATTTT. It is translated as CASSTTGSNQPQHF. The chain uses TRBV7-9 and TRBJ1-5; D possibly corresponds to TRBD1 (6 bases). CDR1 SEHNR and CDR2 FQNEAQ come from the germline V gene (reference sequence). With 5 bases removed from V and 3 bases from J, the gap between germline ends came to 11 bases. This CDR3 is 14 amino acids long.

The rearrangement joins TRBV6-5 to TRBJ2-3; the match to TRBD1 covers 7 bases. In germline, CDR1 is MNHEY, CDR2 SVGAGI. There are 14 residues in the CDR3. V was pared by 5 bases and J by 6 bases, with 8 bases of the junction left unmatched. CDR3: CASSLGQEGDTQYF. Written as DNA, the CDR3 is TGTGCCAGCAGTCTCGGACAGGAAGGGGATACGCAGTATTTT.

The chain joins TRBV5-1 to TRBJ2-2; 9 positions match TRBD1. Looked up from germline, CDR1 is SGHRS and CDR2 is YFSETQ. The V and J ends lost 4 bases and 5 bases, in that order; junction bases with no gene match: 12. The CDR3 spans 17 residues. CDR3 region: CASSPIPGTGNTGELFF. CDR3 DNA: TGCGCCAGCAGCCCGATACCCGGGACAGGGAATACCGGGGAGCTGTTTTTT.

This rearrangement joins TRBV5-1 to TRBJ1-1; no firm D call. Trimming took 2 bases from V and 0 from J, leaving 11 bases between them. Per the germline V gene, CDR1 is SGHRS and CDR2 is YFSETQ. This CDR3 has 15 residues. In nucleotides, the CDR3 is TGCGCCAGCAGCTTTAGCAGCGCATTGAACACTGAAGCTTTCTTT. Residues: CASSFSSALNTEAFF.

This clone showed up just a few times. This chain links TRBV9 with TRBJ1-6; 9 nucleotides align to TRBD1. J gave up 8 bases and V 2 bases, and 5 bases lay outside the gene matches. Germline V gene data show CDR1 as SGDLS and CDR2 as YYNGEE. The CDR3 has 15 residues. CDR3 sequence reads: CASSVTGGIDSPLHF. The CDR3 coding sequence is TGTGCCAGCAGCGTTACAGGGGGCATCGATTCACCCCTCCACTTT.

The J gene is TRBJ1-1, the V gene TRBV5-1; TRBD1 matches 12 bases. CDR3 size: 16 residues. With V trimmed by 5 bases and J by 4 bases, 9 bases remained unmatched. Germline V gene sequence: CDR1 SGHRS, CDR2 YFSETQ. The CDR3 DNA is TGCGCCAGCAGATGGGGACAGGGGGCCGTGAGCACTGAAGCTTTCTTT. Protein product: CASRWGQGAVSTEAFF.

The rearrangement uses TRBV6-6 and TRBJ1-1, with 7 bases lining up with TRBD1. V dropped 7 bases and J dropped 2; count of bases not matched to a gene: 7. Germline V gene data show CDR1 as MNHNY and CDR2 as SVGAGI (reference sequence). The CDR3 contains 14 residues. The CDR3 here is CASTPDRVNTEAFF. CDR3 nucleotide sequence: TGTGCCAGCACCCCAGACAGGGTAAACACTGAAGCTTTCTTT.

The gene calls are TRBV6-6 and TRBJ2-6, with a possible D match to TRBD2 (5 bases). Deletions cut 2 bases from V and 4 bases from J, with 6 bases between. Germline V gene lookup returns CDR1 MNHNY and CDR2 SVGAGI (reference sequence). This CDR3 contains 14 residues. Here the CDR3 DNA reads TGTGCCAGCAGTTACGGGAGCGGGGCCAACGTCCTGACTTTC. Its translation: CASSYGSGANVLTF.

The gene calls are TRBV6-6 and TRBJ2-1; D possibly corresponds to TRBD2 (5 bases). This CDR3 has 10 residues. Trimming took off 5 bases at V and 10 bases at J, with 6 bases between the two ends. Germline CDR1 MNHNY, CDR2 SVGAGI (reference sequence). This CDR3 reads CASSRGEQFF. The CDR3 DNA is TGTGCCAGCAGTCGAGGGGAGCAGTTCTTC.

This clone was seen a handful of times. The chain uses TRBV30 and TRBJ1-6; D unresolved. Looked up from germline, CDR1 is GTSNPN and CDR2 is SVGIG (reference sequence). CDR3 length equals 13 residues. The V end was cut by 7 bases, the J end by 7 bases, with 14 bases between. In DNA, the CDR3 is TGTGCCTCAGAGGGAAATTACAATTCACCCCTCCACTTT. As protein: CASEGNYNSPLHF.

The rearrangement uses TRBV4-1 and TRBJ1-1; D is perhaps TRBD1 (5 bases). Germline V lookup: CDR1 MGHRA, CDR2 YSYEKL. The V and J ends lost 1 base and 5 bases respectively, with 11 bases between them. CDR3 size: 14 residues. CDR3 residues: CASSQGTPRTEAFF. The CDR3 DNA sequence: TGCGCCAGCAGCCAAGGGACACCCAGGACTGAAGCTTTCTTT.

This chain joins TRBV20-1 and TRBJ1-2; 7 bases agree with TRBD1. The CDR3 is 11 amino acids. The germline CDR1 and CDR2 sequences are DFQATT and SNEGSKA (reference sequence). The CDR3 DNA sequence: TGCAGCGCCGGGACAGCAGACAGCTACACCTTC. It specifies CSAGTADSYTF.

The genes are TRBV2 and TRBJ1-1; the D gene is possibly TRBD1 (5 bases). The ends were cut back, 1 base at V and 12 bases at J, with 18 bases in the middle. This CDR3 region has 14 residues. Germline values: CDR1 SNHLY, CDR2 FYNNEI. The CDR3 is CASSEVGPGRLTFF. DNA for the CDR3: TGTGCCAGCAGTGAAGTGGGTCCAGGGAGGTTGACTTTCTTT.

The chain recombines TRBV30 with TRBJ1-2, with a tentative D call TRBD1 (6 bases). The germline V gene encodes CDR1 GTSNPN and CDR2 SVGIG (reference sequence). The CDR3 is made up of 13 amino acids. Trimming pared 3 bases from V and 5 bases from J, leaving 13 bases between. CDR3 DNA: TGTGCCTGGAGAGGCAGGGGAAGATATGGCTACACCTTC. Protein: CAWRGRGRYGYTF.

V gene TRBV28 combines with J gene TRBJ2-3; the match to TRBD2 covers 7 bases. The ends lost 4 bases at V and 0 bases at J; junction bases unmatched: 13. Germline assignment: CDR1 MDHEN and CDR2 SYDVKM. The CDR3 totals 18 residues. The CDR3 reads CASSSLFNRLASTDTQYF. The DNA of the CDR3 is TGTGCCAGCAGTTCATTATTCAATAGACTAGCTAGCACAGATACGCAGTATTTT.

The chain carries TRBV11-2 and TRBJ1-2, with D tentatively TRBD1 (5 bases). CDR1 SGHAT and CDR2 FQNNGV come from the germline V gene. The CDR3 is 15 residues long. V lost 5 bases, J lost 5 bases, and 18 bases lay in between. CDR3 DNA: TGTGCCAGCAGCCCCCAGGCGGGGCTTGGATATGGCTACACCTTC. It specifies CASSPQAGLGYGYTF.

This chain uses TRBV5-4 with TRBJ2-7; TRBD1 agrees at 9 bases. This CDR3 has 14 residues. CDR1 is SGHNT, CDR2 YYREEE, per germline (reference sequence). V lost 3 bases, J lost 9 bases, and 10 bases stayed unmatched. The CDR3 nucleotides are TGTGCCAGCAGCTCCGGGACAGGGCCTCCGGTGCAGTACTTC. Its translation: CASSSGTGPPVQYF.

The chain couples TRBV6-1 to TRBJ2-7; D is possibly TRBD1 (5 bases). V was trimmed by 2 bases and J by 2 bases, leaving 13 bases between them. CDR3 size: 15 residues. Per germline, CDR1 MNHNS and CDR2 SASEGT. The CDR3 region has the DNA TGTGCCAGCAGTGAATTCGTAAGGGGTACCTACGAGCAGTACTTC. Residues: CASSEFVRGTYEQYF.

A word on this clone: The same CDR3 also results from other DNA sequences found in this sample. This chain joins TRBV6-5 and TRBJ2-7; TRBD1 matches 11 bases. The germline CDR1 and CDR2 sequences are MNHEY and SVGAGI. The CDR3 contains 14 residues. V gave up 8 bases and J gave up 0 bases; unmatched junction bases: 3. The CDR3: CASRGTGGSYEQYF. CDR3 DNA: TGTGCCAGCCGCGGGACAGGGGGCTCCTACGAGCAGTACTTC.

This clone was counted a single time. A junction boundary mismatches the germline segment, possibly from a read error. The chain is built from TRBV28 and TRBJ1-6, with 8 bases identical to TRBD1. This CDR3 spans 13 amino acids. Germline V gene lookup returns CDR1 MDHEN and CDR2 SYDVKM. CDR3 sequence reads: CQTGGRRNSPLHF. CDR3 nucleotides: TGCCAAACAGGGGGGAGGCGTAATTCACCCCTCCACTTT.

This chain uses TRBV6-5 with TRBJ2-2, with a weak D call TRBD2 (6 bases). The CDR3 has 15 amino acids. Germline lookup yields CDR1 MNHEY and CDR2 SVGAGI. V was clipped by 5 bases and J by 0 bases, with 10 bases between them. The chain's CDR3 is CASSGDSPNTGELFF. CDR3 nucleotide sequence: TGTGCCAGCAGTGGGGACTCCCCGAACACCGGGGAGCTGTTTTTT.